This T cell receptor beta chain derives from a study of blood T cell repertoires in COVID-19. Only in-frame clones appear in the TCRdb table, and some are missing; sequencing was by immunoSEQ multiplex PCR. The sample shows 100,000 to 150,000 clones, about four fifths of them seen only once. This clonotype was sampled from a woman older than 75 with acute or convalescent COVID-19. Sequenced: peripheral blood.

The CDR3 protein is CATKGQGPDNQPQHF. The CDR3 DNA follows: TGTGCCACTAAAGGACAGGGTCCGGACAATCAGCCCCAGCATTTT. This chain joins TRBV19 and TRBJ1-5; 8 bases fit TRBD1. This CDR3 comprises 15 residues. The germline V gene encodes CDR1 LNHDA and CDR2 SQIVND (reference sequence). V lost 10 bases, J lost 3 bases, and 11 bases stayed unmatched. The variable domain in full, with the rest retrieved from reference TRBV19 and TRBJ1-5, is DGGITQSPKYLFRKEGQNVTLSCEQNLNHDAMYWYRQDPGQGLRLIYYSQIVNDFQKGDIAEGYSVSREKKESFPLTVTSAQKNPTAFYLCATKGQGPDNQPQHFGDGTRLSIL.